This passage covers 21 T cell receptor beta chains from one sample sequenced in a study of long-term antiretroviral therapy in people with HIV. With survey level as its setting, the immunoSEQ assay was v3.0. The protocol was immunoSEQ multiplex PCR, while the TCRdb copy is restricted to in-frame clones and leaves out a portion. The table shows roughly 15,000 clones, with 78% occurring only once. Source: unsorted PBMCs, taken 3.2 years after starting antiretroviral therapy. The receptors were gathered from a woman in her forties with HIV.

This rearrangement joins TRBV30 to TRBJ1-1; 9 bases line up with TRBD1. With V trimmed by 3 bases and J by 3 bases, 5 bases remained unmatched. CDR1 is GTSNPN and CDR2 is SVGIG in the germline V gene (reference sequence). CDR3 size: 14 residues. CDR3 sequence reads: CAWSGTGRDTEAFF. The DNA for the CDR3 is TGTGCCTGGAGCGGGACAGGGCGGGACACTGAAGCTTTCTTT.

J is TRBJ1-5 and V is TRBV6-5; D gene unclear. Germline V gene data show CDR1 as MNHEY and CDR2 as SVGAGI. V lost 6 bases and J lost 7, with 19 bases in between. The CDR3 is 15 residues long. The CDR3 loop reads CASSPSGRRVQPQHF. The CDR3 region has the DNA TGTGCCAGCAGCCCCTCGGGGAGGCGGGTACAGCCCCAGCATTTT.

DNA for the CDR3: TGTGCCAGCAGTCCCCCCGGGACAGGGGCCGGTACCACCGGGGAGCTGTTTTTT. This translates into CASSPPGTGAGTTGELFF. The V call is TRBV27, the J call TRBJ2-2, with 10 bases aligning to TRBD1. J gave up 4 bases and V 5 bases, and 13 bases lay outside the gene matches. The CDR3 is 18 residues long. CDR1 is MNHEY and CDR2 is SMNVEV in the germline V gene (reference sequence).

This clone was detected only once. The rearrangement uses TRBV7-3 and TRBJ2-7; 9 bases are a match to TRBD1. This CDR3 spans 14 amino acids. The germline CDR1 and CDR2 sequences are SGHTA and FQGTGA. J lost 3 bases, V lost 5 bases, and 5 bases had no gene match. The CDR3 sequence: CASSPGQGGYEQYF. The CDR3 coding sequence is TGTGCCAGCAGCCCGGGACAGGGTGGCTACGAGCAGTACTTC.

The chain uses TRBV7-9 and TRBJ1-1, with 7 positions matching TRBD1. Germline V CDR1 and CDR2: SEHNR, FQNEAQ (reference sequence). V was pared by 4 bases and J by 10 bases, with 6 bases of the junction left unmatched. This CDR3 comprises 12 residues. The CDR3 reads CASSSETGLAFF. The CDR3 nucleotides are TGTGCCAGCAGCTCAGAGACAGGGCTAGCTTTCTTT.

The chain couples TRBV11-3 to TRBJ1-4; no reliable D call. Trimming pared 3 bases from V and 2 bases from J, leaving 7 bases between. CDR1 and CDR2 from the germline V gene are SGHNT and YENEEA. The CDR3 is made up of 14 amino acids. The CDR3 loop reads CASSFDGTNEKLFF. The CDR3 DNA sequence: TGTGCCAGCAGCTTCGACGGTACTAATGAAAAACTGTTTTTT.

This clone was detected only once. J is TRBJ2-3 and V is TRBV30; a possible D gene is TRBD2 (6 bases). Germline V lookup: CDR1 GTSNPN, CDR2 SVGIG (reference sequence). The V end was cut by 4 bases, the J end by 0 bases, with 11 bases between. There are 14 residues in the CDR3. The CDR3: CAWKPGLSTDTQYF. CDR3 nucleotide sequence: TGTGCCTGGAAGCCGGGACTTAGCACAGATACGCAGTATTTT.

This clone was seen a single time. The chain couples TRBV6-5 to TRBJ2-6; D is unclear. With 5 bases removed from V and 0 bases from J, the gap between germline ends came to 8 bases. CDR3 size: 15 residues. Germline CDR1 MNHEY, CDR2 SVGAGI. The CDR3 here is CASSPADSGANVLTF. The CDR3, as DNA: TGTGCCAGCAGTCCCGCGGACTCTGGGGCCAACGTCCTGACTTTC.

In DNA form, the CDR3 reads TGTGCCAGCAGCCTAGAGGGGTCCACTGAAGCTTTCTTT. This gives the protein CASSLEGSTEAFF. The chain links TRBV7-2 to TRBJ1-1, with D possibly TRBD1 on 5 matching bases. CDR3 length: 13 residues. Germline V gives CDR1 SGHTA, CDR2 FQGNSA. Trimming took 5 bases from V and 4 from J, leaving 11 bases between them.

The chain couples TRBV18 to TRBJ1-1; TRBD1 aligns across 8 bases. V was pared by 3 bases and J by 6 bases, with 12 bases of the junction left unmatched. Germline loops: CDR1 KGHSH, CDR2 LQKENI. The CDR3 sequence is 16 residues long. CDR3 coding DNA: TGTGCCAGCTCACCGAACTCCGACAGGGGTGATGCTGAAGCTTTCTTT. As protein: CASSPNSDRGDAEAFF.

The chain recombines TRBV5-1 with TRBJ2-1; D not certain. The CDR3 covers 15 residues. The germline V gene has CDR1 SGHRS and CDR2 YFSETQ. V gave up 5 bases and J gave up 0 bases, with 12 bases separating them. CDR3 amino acids: CASRPYTSSYNEQFF. In nucleotides, the CDR3 is TGCGCCAGCAGGCCTTATACCAGCTCCTACAATGAGCAGTTCTTC. Combining the CDR3 with reference TRBV5-1 and TRBJ2-1 gives the whole variable domain KAGVTQTPRYLIKTRGQQVTLSCSPISGHRSVSWYQQTPGQGLQFLFEYFSETQRNKGNFPGRFSGRQFSNSRSEMNVSTLELGDSALYLCASRPYTSSYNEQFFGPGTRLTVL.

The V gene is TRBV5-1, the J gene TRBJ2-2; D gene uncertain. The CDR3 is 13 amino acids. Germline V gene lookup returns CDR1 SGHRS and CDR2 YFSETQ. With 3 bases removed from V and 5 bases from J, the gap between germline ends came to 8 bases. The CDR3 nucleotides read TGCGCCAGCAGCTCAGTAGAAACCGGGGAGCTGTTTTTT. Amino acid sequence: CASSSVETGELFF. The variable domain in full, completed from reference TRBV5-1 and TRBJ2-2, reads KAGVTQTPRYLIKTRGQQVTLSCSPISGHRSVSWYQQTPGQGLQFLFEYFSETQRNKGNFPGRFSGRQFSNSRSEMNVSTLELGDSALYLCASSSVETGELFFGEGSRLTVL.

The chain recombines TRBV13 with TRBJ1-2; a possible D gene is TRBD1 (6 bases). This CDR3 is built from 15 residues. With 5 bases removed from V and 0 bases from J, the gap between germline ends came to 13 bases. Germline V gene data show CDR1 as PRHDT and CDR2 as FYEKMQ (reference sequence). Written as DNA, the CDR3 is TGTGCCAGCAGCCAGACAGGAGATCCTAACTATGGCTACACCTTC. Translation gives CASSQTGDPNYGYTF.

The chain combines TRBV7-2 with TRBJ2-7; the D call may be TRBD1 or TRBD2 (5 bases each). CDR3 size: 11 residues. The germline V gene has CDR1 SGHTA and CDR2 FQGNSA. Trimming removed 1 base at V and 10 bases at J, with 8 bases between. The CDR3 bases are TGTGCCAGCAGCTTAGGGGGACGCCAGTACTTC. Translation: CASSLGGRQYF.

The genes are TRBV10-1 and TRBJ1-1; D gene uncertain. V gave up 0 bases and J gave up 4 bases, with 3 bases separating them. Germline V gene lookup returns CDR1 WNHNN and CDR2 SYGVQD (reference sequence). The CDR3 loop spans 12 amino acids. The CDR3 DNA reads TGCGCCAGCAGTGAGTCGGGCACTGAAGCTTTCTTT. Translated, it gives CASSESGTEAFF.

This clone has a handful of counts. The V and J genes are TRBV6-6 and TRBJ1-2; no firm D call. V lost 0 bases and J lost 7, with 9 bases in between. This CDR3 contains 13 residues. Germline CDR1 MNHNY, CDR2 SVGAGI (reference sequence). The CDR3 spells CASSYSSVSGYTF. CDR3 coding DNA: TGTGCCAGCAGTTACTCTTCAGTCTCTGGCTACACCTTC.

V is TRBV6-5 and J is TRBJ2-2, with TRBD1 matching 7 bases. The CDR3 sequence is 15 residues long. Losses at the gene ends were 3 bases for V and 0 bases for J; bases not matched to a gene: 1. Germline values: CDR1 MNHEY, CDR2 SVGAGI. The CDR3 coding sequence is TGTGCCAGCAGTTATCAGGGGGCGAACACCGGGGAGCTGTTTTTT. Protein product: CASSYQGANTGELFF.

This rearrangement joins TRBV5-8 to TRBJ1-2; D is undetermined. The CDR3 sequence is 13 residues long. Per the germline V gene, CDR1 is SGHTS and CDR2 is YDEGEE. V gave up 4 bases and J gave up 4 bases, with 11 bases separating them. The CDR3 reads CASSQTIRYGYTF. CDR3 in DNA: TGTGCCAGCAGCCAGACGATTCGCTATGGCTACACCTTC.

This rearrangement joins TRBV5-8 to TRBJ2-3; tentatively, D is TRBD1 (6 bases). Germline loops: CDR1 SGHTS, CDR2 YDEGEE. The CDR3 has 14 amino acids. V was cut by 4 bases and J by 3 bases, with 12 bases left in between. CDR3 protein: CASSRLTGTDTQYF. CDR3 sequence (DNA): TGTGCCAGCAGCCGTTTGACAGGTACAGATACGCAGTATTTT.

The V gene is TRBV2, the J gene TRBJ2-5; the D call may be TRBD1 or TRBD2 (5 bases each). Germline loops: CDR1 SNHLY, CDR2 FYNNEI. The V and J ends lost 0 bases and 2 bases respectively, with 22 bases between them. The length of the CDR3 is 19 residues. The CDR3 nucleotides read TGTGCCAGCAGTGAAGCGTCGGGGTGGGGCTCATGGGGACAAGAGACCCAGTACTTC. Amino acids: CASSEASGWGSWGQETQYF.

This clone was seen just once. The V call is TRBV7-9, the J call TRBJ1-1, with 11 bases identical to TRBD1. CDR1 is SEHNR and CDR2 is FQNEAQ in the germline V gene (reference sequence). The CDR3 has 18 residues. Trimming removed 0 bases from V and 0 bases from J; junction bases left unmatched: 6. CDR3 DNA: TGTGCCAGCAGCTTAGCTGGGACAGGGGGTTTGATGAACACTGAAGCTTTCTTT. Protein sequence: CASSLAGTGGLMNTEAFF.